What follows is one TCR beta chain and its context. The data were taken from a study of blood T cell repertoires in COVID-19. Study-level background: The study drew acute and convalescent COVID-19 samples from the United States, Italy and Spain. Sample material is recorded as cDNA or gDNA derived from T cells, B-cell-depleted T cells, or PBMCs.

Produced via immunoSEQ multiplex PCR; TCRdb's table is partial and in-frame only. Of approximately 150,000 clones in the sample, about 87% were seen once. The CDR3 is 13 amino acids. V was pared by 3 bases and J by 7 bases, with 10 bases between. CDR1 is GTSNPN, CDR2 SVGIG, per germline (reference sequence). V and J are TRBV30 and TRBJ1-6, with D hard to call. Specimen: peripheral blood. The source of this sequence is a man in his forties or fifties who had recovered from COVID-19. The DNA of the CDR3 is TGTGCCTGGAGCCCGGGAGGGAATTCACCCCTCCACTTT. The encoded protein is CAWSPGGNSPLHF.